The sequence of this TCR beta chain was determined in a study of shared clonotypes between healthy human individuals. Measured with immunoSEQ multiplex PCR; TCRdb has only the in-frame clones, and not every one. The repertoire holds about 460,000 clones, with 70% to 80% as singletons. This CDR3 spans 12 amino acids. Between the trimmed V and J ends, which lost 3 bases and 1 base, there was a span of 4 bases. The germline V gene has CDR1 SGHTA and CDR2 FQGNSA. J is TRBJ2-7 and V is TRBV7-2; D remains unclear. What was sequenced was PBMCs. This clonotype originated in a woman aged 40 to 50 in good health. Some clones in this sample may be carry-over from other donors' samples. The CDR3 DNA reads as TGTGCCAGCAGCTTTTTTTCCTACGAGCAGTACTTC. Protein sequence: CASSFFSYEQYF.